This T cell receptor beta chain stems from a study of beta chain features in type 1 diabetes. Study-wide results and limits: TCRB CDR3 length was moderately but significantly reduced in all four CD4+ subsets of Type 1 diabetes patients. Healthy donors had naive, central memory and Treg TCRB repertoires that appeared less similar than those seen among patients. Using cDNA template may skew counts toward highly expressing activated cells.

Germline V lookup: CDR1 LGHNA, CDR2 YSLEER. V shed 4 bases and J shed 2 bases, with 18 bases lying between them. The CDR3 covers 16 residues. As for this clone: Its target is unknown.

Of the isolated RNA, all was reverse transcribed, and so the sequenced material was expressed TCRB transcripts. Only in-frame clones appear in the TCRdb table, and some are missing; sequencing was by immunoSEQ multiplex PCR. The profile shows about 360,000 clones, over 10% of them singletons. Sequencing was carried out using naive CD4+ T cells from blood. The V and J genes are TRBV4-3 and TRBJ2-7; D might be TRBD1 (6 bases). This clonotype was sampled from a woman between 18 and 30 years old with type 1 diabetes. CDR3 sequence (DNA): TGCGCCAGCAGCCCACGTGTCACAGGGCCGACCTACGAGCAGTACTTC. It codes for CASSPRVTGPTYEQYF.